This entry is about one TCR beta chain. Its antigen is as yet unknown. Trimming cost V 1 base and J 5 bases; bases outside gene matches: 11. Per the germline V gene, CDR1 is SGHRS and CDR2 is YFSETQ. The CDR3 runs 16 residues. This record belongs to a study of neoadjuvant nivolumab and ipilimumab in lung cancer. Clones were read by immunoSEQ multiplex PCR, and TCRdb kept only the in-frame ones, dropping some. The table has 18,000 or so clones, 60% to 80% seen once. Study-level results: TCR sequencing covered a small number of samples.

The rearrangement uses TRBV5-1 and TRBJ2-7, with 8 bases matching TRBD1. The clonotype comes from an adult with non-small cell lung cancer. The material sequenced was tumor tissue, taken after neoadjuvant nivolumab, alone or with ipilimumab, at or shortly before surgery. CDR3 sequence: CASSLSWTGKANEQYF. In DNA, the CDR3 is TGCGCCAGCAGCTTGTCTTGGACAGGGAAGGCAAACGAGCAGTACTTC.